These 13 T cell receptor beta chains originate from one sample sequenced in a study of blood T cells in healthy people across ages. Primed by a sample-barcoded 5' primer and a J-beta primer mix, a second PCR proceeded for 7 to 11 cycles. TCRdb independently ran MiXCR on the 5' RACE reads; one entry per CDR3 protein. The sample lists about 940,000 distinct CDR3 sequences; around 46% were seen once. The sample was blood. All receptors come from a man aged 25 to 45 in good health.

Only one count was recorded for this clonotype. The V and J genes are TRBV7-9 and TRBJ2-2; 8 positions agree with TRBD1. This CDR3 has 14 residues. Germline V CDR1 and CDR2: SEHNR, FQNEAQ (reference sequence). V lost 5 bases to trimming and J lost 5 bases; unmatched junction nucleotides: 4. The CDR3 protein is CASSDTGGTGELFF. The CDR3 DNA is TGTGCCAGCAGCGACACAGGGGGTACCGGGGAGCTGTTTTTT.

This clonotype was seen only a few times. V and J are TRBV9 and TRBJ1-2; D is undetermined. The germline gives CDR1 SGDLS, CDR2 YYNGEE. Trimming removed 0 bases from V and 6 bases from J, with 3 bases in between. The CDR3 length is 11 residues. The CDR3 region is CASSVGNGYTF. The CDR3 bases are TGTGCCAGCAGCGTAGGGAATGGCTACACCTTC.

The V call is TRBV11-3, the J call TRBJ1-2, with 11 bases matching TRBD1. V lost 5 bases and J lost 4; bases outside the gene matches: 12. Germline assignment: CDR1 SGHNT and CDR2 YENEEA. CDR3 size: 17 residues. The CDR3 bases are TGTGCCAGCAGCCCCGGACAGGGGGCGCGTTTCGTCTATGGCTACACCTTC. Residues: CASSPGQGARFVYGYTF.

This chain uses TRBV9 with TRBJ2-4; D may match TRBD1 or TRBD2 (6 bases each). TRBJ2-7 explains the end of the DNA better; the J call may be wrong. CDR1 is SGDLS, CDR2 YYNGEE, per germline. The CDR3 extends over 16 amino acids. The CDR3 coding sequence is TGTGCCAGCAGCGTAGGGGGGGCAGGGATCTCCTACGAGCAGTACTTC. This sequence encodes CASSVGGAGISYEQYF.

About this clonotype: Given a much more abundant clone one base away, this may be a read error. The genes are TRBV6-5 and TRBJ2-3; the match to TRBD2 covers 9 bases. The germline V gene encodes CDR1 MNHEY and CDR2 SVGAGI. CDR3 length: 16 residues. CDR3 in DNA: TGTACCAGCAGTTCGGTAGCGGGGGCCGGCACAGATACGCAGTATTTT. Its translation: CTSSSVAGAGTDTQYF.

J is TRBJ2-3 and V is TRBV4-2, with TRBD2 matching 16 bases. The CDR3 runs to 18 residues. J lost 6 bases, V lost 4 bases, and 10 bases had no gene match. The germline CDR1 and CDR2 sequences are LGHNA and YNFKEQ. The DNA for the CDR3 is TGTGCCAGCAGCCTCCTCGGGACTAGCGGGGGGGCCGGGGATACGCAGTATTTT. This encodes CASSLLGTSGGAGDTQYF.

The chain couples TRBV9 to TRBJ1-2; tentatively, D is TRBD1 (5 bases). The V end lost 0 bases, the J end lost 3 bases, and 15 bases lay between the germline ends. This CDR3 spans 16 amino acids. Germline V gene data show CDR1 as SGDLS and CDR2 as YYNGEE. For the CDR3, the DNA is TGTGCCAGCAGCGTAGATAGTAAGGCGACAGACTATGGCTACACCTTC. Protein sequence: CASSVDSKATDYGYTF.

The chain has TRBV29-1 and TRBJ2-7; possibly TRBD2 for D (6 bases). The germline V gene has CDR1 SQVTM and CDR2 ANQGSEA. This CDR3 has 13 amino acids. Here the CDR3 DNA reads TGCAGTGTCTCCGGGACTTACACCTACGAGCAGTACTTC. The encoded protein is CSVSGTYTYEQYF.

The chain is built from TRBV6-6 and TRBJ1-2; D remains ambiguous. Per germline, CDR1 MNHNY and CDR2 SVGAGI (reference sequence). V dropped 2 bases and J dropped 4 bases, with 11 bases sitting between them. This CDR3 has 14 amino acids. The CDR3 DNA follows: TGTGCCAGCAGTTACGCAGAAGGGATCTATGGCTACACCTTC. This sequence encodes CASSYAEGIYGYTF.

Only a few counts were recorded for this clonotype. The genes are TRBV7-9 and TRBJ1-2; 12 bases are a match to TRBD1. The germline CDR1 and CDR2 sequences are SEHNR and FQNEAQ (reference sequence). The CDR3 is made up of 15 amino acids. J lost 6 bases, V lost 2 bases, and 4 bases had no gene match. CDR3 nucleotides: TGTGCCAGCAGCTTAACCCGGGACAGGGGGCATGGCTACACCTTC. Translated, it gives CASSLTRDRGHGYTF.

This clonotype came up many times. This chain connects TRBV11-2 to TRBJ2-1, with 14 bases lining up with TRBD2. V trimming: 0 bases; J trimming: 6 bases; junction bases outside the gene matches: 7. From germline, CDR1 is SGHAT and CDR2 FQNNGV. CDR3 length: 18 amino acids. The CDR3 loop is CASSLDGTSGSRFNEQFF. The CDR3 DNA reads as TGTGCCAGCAGCTTAGACGGGACTAGCGGGAGTAGGTTCAATGAGCAGTTCTTC.

V gene TRBV5-1 combines with J gene TRBJ2-7; D uncertain. Germline lookup yields CDR1 SGHRS and CDR2 YFSETQ. The ends were cut back, 3 bases at V and 3 bases at J, with 16 bases in the middle. The CDR3 is 15 amino acids. DNA of the CDR3: TGCGCCAGCAGCTGGAGCTTGCAGCTGAACTACGAGCAGTACTTC. Its translation is CASSWSLQLNYEQYF.

The CDR3 here is CACIRQGYNSPLHF. The CDR3 DNA sequence: TGTGCTTGCATCCGACAGGGGTATAATTCACCCCTCCACTTT. The chain uses TRBV30 and TRBJ1-6; TRBD1 aligns across 8 bases. CDR1 and CDR2 (germline): GTSNPN, SVGIG (reference sequence). This CDR3 comprises 14 residues.